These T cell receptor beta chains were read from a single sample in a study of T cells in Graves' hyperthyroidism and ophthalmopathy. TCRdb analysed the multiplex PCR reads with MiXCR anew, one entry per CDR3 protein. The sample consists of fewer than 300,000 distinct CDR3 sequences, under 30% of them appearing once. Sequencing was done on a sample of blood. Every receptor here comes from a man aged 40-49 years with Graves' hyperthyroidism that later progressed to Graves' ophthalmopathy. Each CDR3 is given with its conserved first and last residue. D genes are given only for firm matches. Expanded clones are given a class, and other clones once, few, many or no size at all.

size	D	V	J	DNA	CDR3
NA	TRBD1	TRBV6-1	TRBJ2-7	TGTGCCACCGAGGACAGGGTGTCCTACGAGCAGTACTTC	CATEDRVSYEQYF
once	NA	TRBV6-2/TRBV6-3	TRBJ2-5	TGTGCCAGCAAAAAGGGACAGTACTTC	CASKKGQYF
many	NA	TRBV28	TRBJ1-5	TGTGCCAGCAGCCTGTTCCCCCCCCAGCCCCAGCATTTT	CASSLFPPQPQHF
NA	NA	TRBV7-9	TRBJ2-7	TGTGCCAGCAGCTTAAGAAGTTGGGGGCCATACGAGCAGTACTTC	CASSLRSWGPYEQYF
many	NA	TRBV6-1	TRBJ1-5	TGTGCCACCAGGACAGCATATAGCAATCAGCCCCAGCATTTT	CATRTAYSNQPQHF
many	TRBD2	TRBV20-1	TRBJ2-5	TGCAGTGCCCTACCTAGCGGGAGTACAGAGACCCAGTACTTC	CSALPSGSTETQYF
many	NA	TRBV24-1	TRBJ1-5	TGTGCCACCAGTGACCCCTTTGGCAATCAGCCCCAGCATTTT	CATSDPFGNQPQHF
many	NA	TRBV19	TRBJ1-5	TGTGCCAGTAGTATGTACGAAAGTCGGGGTAATCAGCCCCAGCATTTT	CASSMYESRGNQPQHF
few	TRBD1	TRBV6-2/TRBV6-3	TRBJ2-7	TGTGCCACCCGGGACAGGGACTACGAGCAGTACTTC	CATRDRDYEQYF
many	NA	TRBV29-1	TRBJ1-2	TGCAGCGTTGGGGTGTCCGGGGGCTACACCTTC	CSVGVSGGYTF
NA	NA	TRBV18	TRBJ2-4	TGTGTCAGCTCACCGGTGGGGAGGACCAAAAACATTCAGTACTTC	CVSSPVGRTKNIQYF
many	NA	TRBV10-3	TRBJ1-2	TGTGCCATCAGTGAGGGATCCGAGGGGGGCTACACCTTC	CAISEGSEGGYTF
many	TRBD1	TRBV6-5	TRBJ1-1	TGTGCCAGCAGTTACGACAGGGTGAGCACTGAAGCTTTCTTT	CASSYDRVSTEAFF
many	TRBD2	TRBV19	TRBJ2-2	TGTGCCAGTAGTATAGGACTGTCGCGACTAGCATCCGGGGAGCTGTTTTTT	CASSIGLSRLASGELFF
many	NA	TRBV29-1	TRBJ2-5	TGCAGCGCCGCTGGGGGAACGAGGGAGACCCAGTACTTC	CSAAGGTRETQYF
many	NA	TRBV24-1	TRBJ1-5	TGTGCCACCAGTGACCCCCAGCAGGGTGGCCTTTATAGCAATCAGCCCCAGCATTTT	CATSDPQQGGLYSNQPQHF
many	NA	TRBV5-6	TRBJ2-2	TGTGCCAGCAGCTTTCGTCTCGACGCCGGGGAGCTGTTTTTT	CASSFRLDAGELFF
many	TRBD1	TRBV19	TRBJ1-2	TGTGCCAGTAGTACAGAGGTGGAACAGGGACAGAGGGGCTACACCTTC	CASSTEVEQGQRGYTF
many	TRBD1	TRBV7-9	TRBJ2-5	TGTGCCAGCAGCTGGGGACAGGGGGCGATCCAAGAGACCCAGTACTTC	CASSWGQGAIQETQYF
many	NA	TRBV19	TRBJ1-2	TGTGCCAGTAGTATGAGTCCGGGTGACTATGGCTACACCTTC	CASSMSPGDYGYTF
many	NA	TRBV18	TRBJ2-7	TGTGCCAGCTCACCCTTAAGGGACGTCCTGAACGAGCAGTACTTC	CASSPLRDVLNEQYF
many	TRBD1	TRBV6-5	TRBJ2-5	TGTGCCAGCACCACTCGGACAGGAGAAGAGACCCAGTACTTC	CASTTRTGEETQYF
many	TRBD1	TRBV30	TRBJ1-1	TGTGCCTGGAGACAGGGGGTCGTTTGGTCTGAAGCTTTCTTT	CAWRQGVVWSEAFF
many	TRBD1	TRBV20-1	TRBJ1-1	TGCAGTGCTAGGGGAGGACAGGAGGCTGTGGAAGCTTTCTTT	CSARGGQEAVEAFF
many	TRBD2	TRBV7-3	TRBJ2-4	TGTGCCAGCAGCTTAAAATCTAGCGGGCATATTCCGGTGCGTGACAAAAACATTCAGTACTTC	CASSLKSSGHIPVRDKNIQYF
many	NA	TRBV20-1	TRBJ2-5	TGCAGTGCTAGTGCTGGATACCAAGAGACCCAGTACTTC	CSASAGYQETQYF
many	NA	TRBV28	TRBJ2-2	TGTGCCAGCAGTCCCGTTGACAGGAGAAACACCGGGGAGCTGTTTTTT	CASSPVDRRNTGELFF
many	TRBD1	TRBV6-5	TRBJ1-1	TGTGCCAGCAGTTCGGACAGGACTGAAGCTTTCTTT	CASSSDRTEAFF
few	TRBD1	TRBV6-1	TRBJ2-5	TGTGCCAGCAGCGGACAGGGGGCGAGAGAGACCCAGTACTTC	CASSGQGARETQYF
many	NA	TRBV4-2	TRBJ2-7	TGTGCCAGCAGCCAAACCGGGACCAGGGACTACGAGCAGTACTTC	CASSQTGTRDYEQYF
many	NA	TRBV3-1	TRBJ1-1	TGTGCCAGCAGCCAAGATTTAAGCAGCACCCAGGGGAACACTGAAGCTTTCTTT	CASSQDLSSTQGNTEAFF
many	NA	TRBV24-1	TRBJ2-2	TGTGCCACCAGTGGCCTAGAATCCGGGACATCGTACACCGGGGAGCTGTTTTTT	CATSGLESGTSYTGELFF
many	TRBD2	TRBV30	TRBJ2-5	TGTGCCTGGAGGAGCGGGAGAGGGGAGACCCAGTACTTC	CAWRSGRGETQYF
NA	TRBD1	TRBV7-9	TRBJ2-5	TGTGCCAGCAACGCACACGACAGGGTAGAAGAGACCCAGTACTTC	CASNAHDRVEETQYF
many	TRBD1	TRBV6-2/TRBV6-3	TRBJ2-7	TGTGCCAGCATCAAGGCCGGGACAGCTAGCTACGAGCAGTACTTC	CASIKAGTASYEQYF
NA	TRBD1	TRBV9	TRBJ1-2	TGTGCCAGCAGCGGGACAGGGAAGAACTATGGCTACACCTTC	CASSGTGKNYGYTF
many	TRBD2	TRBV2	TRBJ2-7	TGTGCCAGCAGTGGGGGAGTTCTAGCGGGAATCTACGAGCAGTACTTC	CASSGGVLAGIYEQYF
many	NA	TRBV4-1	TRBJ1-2	TGCGCCAGCAGCCAAGATCCGGGGGATGGCTACACCTTC	CASSQDPGDGYTF
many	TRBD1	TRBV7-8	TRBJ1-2	TGTGCCAGCAGCTTACCCACAGGGGCTGGTGGCTACACCTTC	CASSLPTGAGGYTF
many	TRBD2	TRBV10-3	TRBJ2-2	TGTGCCACCTCGGGACTAGCGGGGGAAACGAACACCGGGGAGCTGTTTTTT	CATSGLAGETNTGELFF
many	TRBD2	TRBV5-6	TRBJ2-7	TGTGCCAGCAGCTCTCCGACTAGCGGGGGAGGAAACTACGAGCAGTACTTC	CASSSPTSGGGNYEQYF
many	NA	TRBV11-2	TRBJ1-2	TGTGCCAGCAGCTTAGCGATGCTGGGCTACACCTTC	CASSLAMLGYTF
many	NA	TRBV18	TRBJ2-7	TGTGCCAGCTCAGCTCTTGAAAAGGGGTGGTACGAGCAGTACTTC	CASSALEKGWYEQYF
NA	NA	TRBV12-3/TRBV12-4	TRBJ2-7	TGTGCCAGCAGTCTCTCCCAGGTCTACGAGCAGTACTTC	CASSLSQVYEQYF
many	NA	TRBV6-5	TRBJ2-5	TGTGCCAGCAGTTACTCTTCTATAAAGGGGGAGACCCAGTACTTC	CASSYSSIKGETQYF
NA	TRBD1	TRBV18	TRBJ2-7	TGTGCCAGCTCGCCCCAGGGGGCCCGCGAGCAGTACTTC	CASSPQGAREQYF
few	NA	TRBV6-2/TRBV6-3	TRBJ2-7	TGTGCCAGCAGCCGGGGACTGGGGACCGAGACGGTTAGTTCATACGAGCAGTACTTC	CASSRGLGTETVSSYEQYF
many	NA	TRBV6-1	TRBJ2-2	TGTGCCAGCAGTGAAGCGGGCGAATGGATGGGCGCCGGGGAGCTGTTTTTT	CASSEAGEWMGAGELFF
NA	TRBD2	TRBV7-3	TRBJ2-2	TGTGCCAGCAGCCGGGGACTAGCGGAAACCGGGGAGCTGTTTTTT	CASSRGLAETGELFF
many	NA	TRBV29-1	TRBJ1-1	TGCAGCGTACGCCAGGGTGAGAACACTGAAGCTTTCTTT	CSVRQGENTEAFF
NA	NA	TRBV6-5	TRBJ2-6	TGTGCCAGCAATTCGAGGGTTGGGGCCAACGTCCTGACTTTC	CASNSRVGANVLTF
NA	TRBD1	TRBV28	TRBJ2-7	TGTGCCAGCAGCCCCCACCCCCACAGGGGCGCCTACTACGAGCAGTACTTC	CASSPHPHRGAYYEQYF
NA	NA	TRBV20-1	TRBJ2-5	TGCAGTGGGGGGTCCTCTGGAGAAGAAGAGACCCAGTACTTC	CSGGSSGEEETQYF
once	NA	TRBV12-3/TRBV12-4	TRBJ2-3	TGTGCCAGCAGTCCCGCCCTAGCCTTTGTGGATACGCAGTATTTT	CASSPALAFVDTQYF
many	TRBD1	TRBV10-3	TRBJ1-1	TGTGCCATCAGGAGGGACAGCACTGAAGCTTTCTTT	CAIRRDSTEAFF
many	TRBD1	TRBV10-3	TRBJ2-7	TGTGCCATCAGTGATAACAGGGGGCTAGACGAGCAGTACTTC	CAISDNRGLDEQYF